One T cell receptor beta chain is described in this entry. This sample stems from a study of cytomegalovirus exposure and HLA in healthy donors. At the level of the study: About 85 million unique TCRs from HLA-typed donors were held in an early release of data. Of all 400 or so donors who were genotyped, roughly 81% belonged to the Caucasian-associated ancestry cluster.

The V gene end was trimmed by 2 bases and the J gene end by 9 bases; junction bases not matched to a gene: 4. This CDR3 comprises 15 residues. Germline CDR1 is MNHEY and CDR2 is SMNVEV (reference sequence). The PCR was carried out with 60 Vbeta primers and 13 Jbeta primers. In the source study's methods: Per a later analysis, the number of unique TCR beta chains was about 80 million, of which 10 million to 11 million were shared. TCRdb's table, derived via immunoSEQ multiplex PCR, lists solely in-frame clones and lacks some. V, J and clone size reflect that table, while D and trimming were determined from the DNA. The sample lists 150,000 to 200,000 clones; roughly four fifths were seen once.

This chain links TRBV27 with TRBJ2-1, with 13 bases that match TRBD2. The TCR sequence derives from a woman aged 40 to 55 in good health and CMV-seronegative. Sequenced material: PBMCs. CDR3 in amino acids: CASSLGLAGVAEQFF. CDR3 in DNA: TGTGCCAGCAGTTTAGGACTAGCGGGAGTTGCTGAGCAGTTCTTC.